The table lists the clone carrying this T cell receptor beta chain with many counts. Its cognate antigen is unknown. Through Arm-PCR of CDR3 regions and iRepertoire HTBI primers, TCR beta libraries were built. TCRdb passed the multiplex PCR reads through MiXCR, listing each CDR3 protein once. The table shows some 200,000 distinct CDR3 sequences, with roughly 18% occurring only once. This sample was included in a study of regulatory T cells in long-lasting Graves disease. Study-level findings and limits: Persistent disease showed a preference for TRBV28, TRBJ1-2 and TRBJ2-5.

Germline V gives CDR1 LNHNV, CDR2 YYDKDF (reference sequence). The CDR3 runs 14 residues. The V and J ends lost 4 bases and 4 bases, in that order; junction bases with no gene match: 5. Time point here: newly diagnosed GD, antithyroid drugs for less than 3 months. The TCR library was made from RNA that had been extracted from PBMCs in TRIzol. These same data were also listed under a study on T cells in Graves' hyperthyroidism and ophthalmopathy.

The TCR originated in a woman aged 30 to 39 with Graves disease. The chain uses TRBV15 and TRBJ1-2, with 8 bases fitting TRBD1. The source was peripheral blood mononuclear cells (PBMCs), collected at new diagnosis, from a patient treated with antithyroid drugs. The CDR3 loop is CATSKDRGIYGYTF. In nucleotides, the CDR3 is TGTGCCACCAGCAAAGACAGGGGTATCTATGGCTACACCTTC.